The next 5 T cell receptor beta chains were all read from a single sample in a study of identical twins. TCRdb fed the 5' RACE reads into MiXCR, producing one record per CDR3 protein. In the table there are around 550,000 distinct CDR3 sequences, roughly 15% of which are singletons. The same data also contributed to another study, on yellow fever vaccine responses in identical twins.

Sequencing was done on a sample of CD4+ T cells sorted from blood. Source of these receptors: a woman between 18 and 29 years old in good health.

This clonotype appeared a few times. V and J are TRBV5-1 and TRBJ2-7; D is undetermined. The CDR3 loop spans 13 amino acids. Germline CDR1 reads SGHRS; CDR2 reads YFSETQ. The germline V and J ends were trimmed by 4 bases and 4 bases, with 12 bases remaining between them. CDR3 sequence (DNA): TGCGCCAGCAGCCCCGACGGGTTATACGAGCAGTACTTC. Its translation is CASSPDGLYEQYF.

The chain joins TRBV20-1 to TRBJ1-2; the D is unclear. The CDR3 spans 12 residues. The V and J ends lost 0 bases and 5 bases respectively, with 7 bases between them. Germline V CDR1 and CDR2: DFQATT, SNEGSKA (reference sequence). This CDR3 is CSARDAGYGYTF. CDR3 DNA: TGCAGTGCTAGAGATGCGGGGTATGGCTACACCTTC.

V and J are TRBV6-5 and TRBJ1-6; D uncertain. V was trimmed by 0 bases and J by 7 bases, leaving 7 bases between them. The CDR3 extends over 14 amino acids. CDR1 MNHEY and CDR2 SVGAGI come from the germline V gene. The CDR3 region has the DNA TGTGCCAGCAGTTACTCAGGGAGCAATTCACCCCTCCACTTT. It codes for CASSYSGSNSPLHF.

This clonotype was detected a few times. The chain has TRBV7-8 and TRBJ2-5, with unresolved D. The CDR3 is made up of 13 amino acids. V lost 3 bases and J 5 bases, leaving 10 bases between the germline ends. CDR1 is SGHVS and CDR2 is FQNEAQ in the germline V gene. The CDR3 protein is CASSLGSIETQYF. For the CDR3, the DNA is TGTGCCAGCAGCTTGGGTAGCATTGAGACCCAGTACTTC.

There are a few counts of this clonotype. The V call is TRBV18, the J call TRBJ2-1; 7 bases are shared with TRBD1. The CDR3 length is 16 residues. J gave up 0 bases and V 5 bases, and 7 bases lay outside the gene matches. Per germline, CDR1 KGHSH and CDR2 LQKENI. Here the CDR3 reads CASSSRQGYSYNEQFF. CDR3 sequence (DNA): TGTGCCAGCTCATCTAGACAGGGTTACTCCTACAATGAGCAGTTCTTC.